The 3 T cell receptor beta chains in this list originate from one sample, sequenced in a study of blood T cell repertoires in COVID-19. Only in-frame clones appear in the TCRdb table, and some are missing; sequencing was by immunoSEQ multiplex PCR. This table has roughly 8,000 clones, under 90% appearing once. The sequenced sample was peripheral blood. These receptors were obtained from a human donor in a cohort sampled during active COVID-19.

The chain recombines TRBV11-2 with TRBJ2-1, with 7 bases matching TRBD2. Trimming removed 1 base from V and 7 bases from J; junction bases left unmatched: 1. This CDR3 spans 13 amino acids. Germline V lookup: CDR1 SGHAT, CDR2 FQNNGV. The CDR3 protein is CASSLGGGNEQFF. CDR3 DNA: TGTGCCAGCAGCTTAGGGGGGGGTAATGAGCAGTTCTTC. Supplemented by reference TRBV11-2 and TRBJ2-1, the full variable domain reads EAGVAQSPRYKIIEKRQSVAFWCNPISGHATLYWYQQILGQGPKLLIQFQNNGVVDDSQLPKDRFSAERLKGVDSTLKIQPAKLEDSAVYLCASSLGGGNEQFFGPGTRLTVL.

The chain joins TRBV25-1 to TRBJ2-1; 8 nucleotides line up with TRBD1. From germline, CDR1 is MGHDK and CDR2 SYGVNS. V shed 6 bases, J shed 6 bases, and the junction held 1 base outside the gene matches. The CDR3 covers 12 residues. CDR3 in amino acids: CASRDRGNEQFF. Here the CDR3 DNA reads TGTGCCAGCAGAGACAGGGGCAATGAGCAGTTCTTC.

Only one count was recorded for this clone. The chain links TRBV4-2 to TRBJ1-2; no clear D gene. Germline V gene sequence: CDR1 LGHNA, CDR2 YNFKEQ. The CDR3 length is 16 residues. V was clipped by 0 bases and J by 4 bases, with 15 bases between them. In nucleotides, the CDR3 is TGTGCCAGCAGCCAAGATAGAACTTCTCTTGTCTATGGCTACACCTTC. It codes for CASSQDRTSLVYGYTF.